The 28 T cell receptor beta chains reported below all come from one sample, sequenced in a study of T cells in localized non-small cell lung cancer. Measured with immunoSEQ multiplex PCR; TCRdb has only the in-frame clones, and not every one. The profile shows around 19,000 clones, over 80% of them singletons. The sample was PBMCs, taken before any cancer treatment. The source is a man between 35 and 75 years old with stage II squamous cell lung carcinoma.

CDR3 sequence (DNA): TGTGCCAGCAGCACATACAGGGGGCGCGGGGACAGGGTGACTGAAGCTTTCTTT. The encoded protein is CASSTYRGRGDRVTEAFF. The rearrangement links TRBV7-2 to TRBJ1-1, with 9 nucleotides matching TRBD1. Unmatched junction bases numbered 18, after V lost 5 bases and J lost 5 bases. The CDR3 sequence is 18 residues long. Germline loops: CDR1 SGHTA, CDR2 FQGNSA.

CDR3 amino acids: CASSLNTGTKETQYF. In nucleotides, the CDR3 is TGCGCCAGCAGCTTAAATACCGGGACTAAAGAGACCCAGTACTTC. The chain joins TRBV5-1 to TRBJ2-5, with TRBD2 matching 7 bases. CDR1 and CDR2 from the germline V gene are SGHRS and YFSETQ. The ends lost 2 bases at V and 3 bases at J; junction bases unmatched: 7. CDR3 length: 15 residues.

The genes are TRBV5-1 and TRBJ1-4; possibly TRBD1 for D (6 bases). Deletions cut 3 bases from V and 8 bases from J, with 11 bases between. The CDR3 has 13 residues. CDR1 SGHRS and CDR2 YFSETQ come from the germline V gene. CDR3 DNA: TGCGCCAGCAGCTCACAGGGAGGCGAAAAACTGTTTTTT. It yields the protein CASSSQGGEKLFF.

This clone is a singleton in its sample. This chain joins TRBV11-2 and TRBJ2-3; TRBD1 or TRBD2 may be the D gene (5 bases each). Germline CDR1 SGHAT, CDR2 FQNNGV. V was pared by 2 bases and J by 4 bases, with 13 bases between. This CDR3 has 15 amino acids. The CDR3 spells CASSLTGPGPDTQYF. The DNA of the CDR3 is TGTGCCAGCAGCTTAACGGGACCGGGCCCAGATACGCAGTATTTT.

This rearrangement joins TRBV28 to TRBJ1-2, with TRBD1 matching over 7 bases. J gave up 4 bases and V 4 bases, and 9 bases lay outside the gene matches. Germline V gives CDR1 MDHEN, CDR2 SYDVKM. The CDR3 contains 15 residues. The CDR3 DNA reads TGTGCCAGCAGTTACCCGACAGGGATTGGCTATGGCTACACCTTC. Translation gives CASSYPTGIGYGYTF.

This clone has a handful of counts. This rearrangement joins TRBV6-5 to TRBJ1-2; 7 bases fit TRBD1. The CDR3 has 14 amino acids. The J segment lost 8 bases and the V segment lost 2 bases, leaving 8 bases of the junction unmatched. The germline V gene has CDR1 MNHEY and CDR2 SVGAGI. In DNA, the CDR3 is TGTGCCAGCAGTTACGGACAGGAGAGTGAAGGCTACACCTTC. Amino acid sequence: CASSYGQESEGYTF.

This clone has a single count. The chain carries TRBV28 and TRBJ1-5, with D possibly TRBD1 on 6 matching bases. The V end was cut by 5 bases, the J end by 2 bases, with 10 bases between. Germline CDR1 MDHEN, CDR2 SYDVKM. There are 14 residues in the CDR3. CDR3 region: CASSRPGGNQPQHF. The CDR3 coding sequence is TGTGCCAGCAGTCGACCAGGGGGCAATCAGCCCCAGCATTTT.

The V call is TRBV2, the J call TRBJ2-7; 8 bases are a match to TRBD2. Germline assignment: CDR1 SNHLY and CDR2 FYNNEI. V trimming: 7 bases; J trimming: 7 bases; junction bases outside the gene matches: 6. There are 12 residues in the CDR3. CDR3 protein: CASMVAGWEQYF. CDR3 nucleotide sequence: TGTGCCAGCATGGTAGCGGGGTGGGAGCAGTACTTC.

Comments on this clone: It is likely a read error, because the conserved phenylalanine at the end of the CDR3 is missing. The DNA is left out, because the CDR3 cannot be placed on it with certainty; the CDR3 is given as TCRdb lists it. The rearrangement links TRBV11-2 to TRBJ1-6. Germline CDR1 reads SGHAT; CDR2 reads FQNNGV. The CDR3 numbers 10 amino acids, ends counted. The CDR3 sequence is CASSPGAGQL.

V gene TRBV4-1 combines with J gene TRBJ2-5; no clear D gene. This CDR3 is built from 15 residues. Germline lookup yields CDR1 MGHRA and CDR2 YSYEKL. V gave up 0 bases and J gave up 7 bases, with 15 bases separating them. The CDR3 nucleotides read TGCGCCAGCAGCCAAGAGGAATCCTCGGAACGGACCCAGTACTTC. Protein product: CASSQEESSERTQYF.

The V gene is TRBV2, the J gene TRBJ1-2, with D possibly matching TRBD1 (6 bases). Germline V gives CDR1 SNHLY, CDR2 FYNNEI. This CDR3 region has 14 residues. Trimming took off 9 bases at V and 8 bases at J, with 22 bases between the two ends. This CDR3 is CASADGGFLWGYTF. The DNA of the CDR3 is TGTGCCAGTGCAGACGGGGGCTTTTTATGGGGCTACACCTTC.

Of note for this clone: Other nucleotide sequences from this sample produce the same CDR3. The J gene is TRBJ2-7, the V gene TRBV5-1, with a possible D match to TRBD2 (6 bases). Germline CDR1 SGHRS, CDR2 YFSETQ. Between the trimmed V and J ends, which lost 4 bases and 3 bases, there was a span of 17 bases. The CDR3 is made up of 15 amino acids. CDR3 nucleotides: TGCGCCAGCAGCCGCGGTGGGGGGTTGTACTACGAGCAGTACTTC. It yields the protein CASSRGGGLYYEQYF.

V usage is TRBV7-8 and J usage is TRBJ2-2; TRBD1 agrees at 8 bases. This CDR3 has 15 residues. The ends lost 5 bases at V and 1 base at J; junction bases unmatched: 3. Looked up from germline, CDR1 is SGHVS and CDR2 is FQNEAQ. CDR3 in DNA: TGTGCCAGCAGCCGTACAGGGGGGAACACCGGGGAGCTGTTTTTT. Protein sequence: CASSRTGGNTGELFF.

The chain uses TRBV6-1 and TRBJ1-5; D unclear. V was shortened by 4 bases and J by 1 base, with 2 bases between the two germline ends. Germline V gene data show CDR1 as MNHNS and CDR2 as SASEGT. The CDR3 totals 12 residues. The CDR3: CASSVSNQPQHF. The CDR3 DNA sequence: TGTGCCAGCAGTGTGAGCAATCAGCCCCAGCATTTT.

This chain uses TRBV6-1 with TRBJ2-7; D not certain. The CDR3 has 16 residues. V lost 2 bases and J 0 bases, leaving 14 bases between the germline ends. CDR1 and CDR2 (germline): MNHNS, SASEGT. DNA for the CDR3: TGTGCCAGCAGTGAATTTGGTAATACTTTCTCCTACGAGCAGTACTTC. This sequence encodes CASSEFGNTFSYEQYF.

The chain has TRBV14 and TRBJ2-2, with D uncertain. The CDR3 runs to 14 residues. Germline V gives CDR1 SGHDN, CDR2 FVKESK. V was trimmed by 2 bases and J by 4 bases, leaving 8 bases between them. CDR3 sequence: CASSQRVGTGELFF. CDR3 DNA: TGTGCCAGCAGCCAACGGGTGGGCACCGGGGAGCTGTTTTTT.

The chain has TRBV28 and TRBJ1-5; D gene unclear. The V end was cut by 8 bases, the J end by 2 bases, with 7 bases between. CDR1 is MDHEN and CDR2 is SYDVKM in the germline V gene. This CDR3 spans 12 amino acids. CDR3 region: CASGQGNQPQHF. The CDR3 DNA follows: TGTGCCAGCGGGCAAGGCAATCAGCCCCAGCATTTT.

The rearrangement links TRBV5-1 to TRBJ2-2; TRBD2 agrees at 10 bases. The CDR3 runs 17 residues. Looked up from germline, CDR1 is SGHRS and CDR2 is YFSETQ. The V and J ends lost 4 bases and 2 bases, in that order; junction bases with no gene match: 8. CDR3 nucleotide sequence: TGCGCCAGCAGCACAACACCTAGCGGGAGAAACACCGGGGAGCTGTTTTTT. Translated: CASSTTPSGRNTGELFF.

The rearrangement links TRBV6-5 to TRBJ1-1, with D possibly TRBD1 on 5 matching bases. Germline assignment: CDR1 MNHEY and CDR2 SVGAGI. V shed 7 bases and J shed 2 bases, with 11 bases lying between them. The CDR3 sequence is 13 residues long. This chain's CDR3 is CASTGRANTEAFF. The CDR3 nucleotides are TGTGCCAGCACGGGCAGGGCAAACACTGAAGCTTTCTTT.

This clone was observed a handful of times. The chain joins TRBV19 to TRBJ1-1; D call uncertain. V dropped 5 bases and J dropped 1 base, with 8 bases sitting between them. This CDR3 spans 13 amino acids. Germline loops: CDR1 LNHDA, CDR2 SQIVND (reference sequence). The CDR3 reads CASSAQRNTEAFF. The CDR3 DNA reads TGTGCCAGTAGTGCGCAGCGGAACACTGAAGCTTTCTTT.

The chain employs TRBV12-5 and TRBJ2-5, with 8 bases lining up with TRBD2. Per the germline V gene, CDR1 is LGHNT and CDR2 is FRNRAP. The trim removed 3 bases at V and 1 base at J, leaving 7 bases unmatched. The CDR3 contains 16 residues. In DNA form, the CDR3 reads TGTGCTAGTGGTTTCACCAGTAGCGGGACCCAAGAGACCCAGTACTTC. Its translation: CASGFTSSGTQETQYF.

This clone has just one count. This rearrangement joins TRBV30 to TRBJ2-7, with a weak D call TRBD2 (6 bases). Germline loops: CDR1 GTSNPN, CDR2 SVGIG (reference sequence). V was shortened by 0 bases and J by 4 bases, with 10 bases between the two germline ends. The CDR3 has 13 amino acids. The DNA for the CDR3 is TGTGCCTGGAGTGTGGGGGGAGGTTACGAGCAGTACTTC. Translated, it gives CAWSVGGGYEQYF. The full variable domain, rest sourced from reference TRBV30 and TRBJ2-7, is SQTIHQWPATLVQPVGSPLSLECTVEGTSNPNLYWYRQAAGRGLQLLFYSVGIGQISSEVPQNLSASRPQDRQFILSSKKLLLSDSGFYLCAWSVGGGYEQYFGPGTRLTVT.

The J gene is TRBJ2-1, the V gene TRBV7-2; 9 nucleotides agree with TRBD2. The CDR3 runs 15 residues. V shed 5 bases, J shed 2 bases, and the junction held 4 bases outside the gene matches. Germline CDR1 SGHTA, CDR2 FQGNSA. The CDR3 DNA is TGTGCCAGCAGCCCCGGGACTAGCACCTACAATGAGCAGTTCTTC. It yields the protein CASSPGTSTYNEQFF.

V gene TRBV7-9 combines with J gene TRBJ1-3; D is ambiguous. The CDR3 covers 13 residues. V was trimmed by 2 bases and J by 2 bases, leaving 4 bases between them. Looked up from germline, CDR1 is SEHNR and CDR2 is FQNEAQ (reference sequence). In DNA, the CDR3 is TGTGCCAGCAGCTTAACAGCTGGAAACACCATATATTTT. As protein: CASSLTAGNTIYF.

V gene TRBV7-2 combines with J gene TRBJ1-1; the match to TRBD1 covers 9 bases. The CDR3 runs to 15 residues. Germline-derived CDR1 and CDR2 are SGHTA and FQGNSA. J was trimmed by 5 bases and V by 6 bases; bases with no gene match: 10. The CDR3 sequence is CASSYTTGGVTEAFF. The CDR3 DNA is TGTGCCAGCAGTTACACCACAGGGGGCGTTACTGAAGCTTTCTTT.

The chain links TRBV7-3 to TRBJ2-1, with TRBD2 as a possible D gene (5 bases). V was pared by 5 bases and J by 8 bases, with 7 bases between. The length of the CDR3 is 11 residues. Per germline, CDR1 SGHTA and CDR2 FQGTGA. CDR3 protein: CASSLADEQFF. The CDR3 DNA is TGTGCCAGCAGCCTAGCCGATGAGCAGTTCTTC.

The CDR3 loop reads CASSFRSAPTYNEQFF. The CDR3, as DNA: TGTGCCAGCAGTTTTCGTAGCGCCCCAACCTACAATGAGCAGTTCTTC. The chain links TRBV28 to TRBJ2-1; possible D gene TRBD2, 5 bases. The V end was cut by 3 bases, the J end by 2 bases, with 14 bases between. The CDR3 has 16 amino acids. Germline lookup yields CDR1 MDHEN and CDR2 SYDVKM. Using reference TRBV28 and TRBJ2-1 for the parts outside the CDR3, the full variable domain is DVKVTQSSRYLVKRTGEKVFLECVQDMDHENMFWYRQDPGLGLRLIYFSYDVKMKEKGDIPEGYSVSREKKERFSLILESASTNQTSMYLCASSFRSAPTYNEQFFGPGTRLTVL.

The CDR3 DNA reads TGTGCCTGGAGTATGACGGGAGGGCCCACAGATACGCAGTATTTT. Its translation is CAWSMTGGPTDTQYF. The chain has TRBV30 and TRBJ2-3, with 8 bases fitting TRBD2. The V segment lost 2 bases and the J segment 2 bases; nucleotides outside the gene matches: 6. There are 15 residues in the CDR3. The germline gives CDR1 GTSNPN, CDR2 SVGIG (reference sequence).